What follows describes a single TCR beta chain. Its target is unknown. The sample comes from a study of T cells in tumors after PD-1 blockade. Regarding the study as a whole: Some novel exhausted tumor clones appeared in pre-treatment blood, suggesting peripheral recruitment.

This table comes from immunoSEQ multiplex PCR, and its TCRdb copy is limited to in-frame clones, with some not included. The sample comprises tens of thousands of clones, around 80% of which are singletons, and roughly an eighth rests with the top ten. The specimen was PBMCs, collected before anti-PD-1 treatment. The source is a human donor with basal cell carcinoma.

In DNA form, the CDR3 reads TGTGCCAGCAGCGCGACTAGTAGGGGTGAGACCCAGTACTTC. Protein: CASSATSRGETQYF. This chain uses TRBV9 with TRBJ2-5; D possibly corresponds to TRBD2 (6 bases). Trimming cost V 3 bases and J 5 bases, with 14 bases left between them. The germline V gene encodes CDR1 SGDLS and CDR2 YYNGEE. The CDR3 consists of 14 residues.